This TCR beta chain was identified during a study of CD8 T cells in ankylosing spondylitis. Findings of the study overall: Reportedly, disease-linked clones are significantly enriched in ankylosing spondylitis patients' matched synovial fluid.

TCRdb processed the 5' RACE reads anew with MiXCR; each CDR3 protein has one entry. The sample includes roughly 160,000 distinct CDR3 sequences, around 9.6% of them seen just once. The CDR3 is 13 residues long. Looked up from germline, CDR1 is GTSNPN and CDR2 is SVGIG (reference sequence). V dropped 4 bases and J dropped 3; count of bases not matched to a gene: 6. As concerns this clonotype: Its specificity is unknown.

The gene calls are TRBV30 and TRBJ2-7; 7 nucleotides line up with TRBD1. Material: blood, either unsorted or a sorted T cell fraction (not recorded which). This TCR came from a female donor with ankylosing spondylitis or in good health (not recorded which). CDR3 DNA: TGTGCCTGGAATAGGGACAGCCTCTACGAGCAGTACTTC. This sequence encodes CAWNRDSLYEQYF.